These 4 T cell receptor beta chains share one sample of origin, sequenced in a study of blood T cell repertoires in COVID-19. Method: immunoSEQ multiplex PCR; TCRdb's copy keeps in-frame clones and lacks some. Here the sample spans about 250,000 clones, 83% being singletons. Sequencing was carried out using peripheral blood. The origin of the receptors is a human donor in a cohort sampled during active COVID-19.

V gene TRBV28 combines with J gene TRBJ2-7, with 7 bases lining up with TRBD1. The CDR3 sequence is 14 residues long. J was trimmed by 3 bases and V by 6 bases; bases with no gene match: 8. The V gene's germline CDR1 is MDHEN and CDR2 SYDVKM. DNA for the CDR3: TGTGCCAGCAGCTCCACGGGACAGCTCTACGAGCAGTACTTC. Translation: CASSSTGQLYEQYF.

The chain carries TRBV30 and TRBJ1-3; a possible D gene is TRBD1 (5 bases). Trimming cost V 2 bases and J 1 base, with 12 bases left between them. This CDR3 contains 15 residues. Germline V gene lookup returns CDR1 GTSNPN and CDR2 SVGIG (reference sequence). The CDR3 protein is CAWSSNQGSGNTIYF. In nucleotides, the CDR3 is TGTGCCTGGAGTTCCAATCAGGGTTCTGGAAACACCATATATTTT.

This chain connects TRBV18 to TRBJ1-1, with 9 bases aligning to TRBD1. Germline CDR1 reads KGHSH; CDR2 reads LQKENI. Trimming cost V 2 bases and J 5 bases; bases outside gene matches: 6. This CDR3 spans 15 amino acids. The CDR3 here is CASSPAGTGWTEAFF. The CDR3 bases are TGTGCCAGCTCACCAGCCGGGACAGGGTGGACTGAAGCTTTCTTT.

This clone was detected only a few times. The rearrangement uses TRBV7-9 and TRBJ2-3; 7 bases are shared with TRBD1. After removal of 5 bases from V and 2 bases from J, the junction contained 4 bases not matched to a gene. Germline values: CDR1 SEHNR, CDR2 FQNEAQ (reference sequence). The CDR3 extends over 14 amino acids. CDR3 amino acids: CASSPGGDTDTQYF. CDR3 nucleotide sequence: TGTGCCAGCAGCCCAGGGGGTGACACAGATACGCAGTATTTT.